This entry features one T cell receptor beta chain sequence. These data belong to a study of blood T cell repertoires in COVID-19. At the level of the study: Collection of acute and convalescent COVID-19 samples took place in the United States, Italy and Spain.

One Seattle source followed patients from active infection through their disease course. The CDR3 is 16 amino acids. Original processing notes: Quantification of nucleated cells was approximated via reference gene primer amplification. Repertoires were generated with immunoSEQ multiplex PCR, while TCRdb's copy carries only in-frame clones and drops some. Clone size and V and J calls were adopted from that table, with D and trimming inferred from the DNA. This sample has approximately 140,000 clones; approximately 85% occur once, and the top ten carry 8%. The specimen sequenced was peripheral blood. The chain is built from TRBV12-2 and TRBJ2-1; the D call TRBD2 from the table was never checked on the DNA. TRBV12-2 has pseudogene status. The sequence came from a woman aged 60 to 75 with COVID-19, enrolled during active disease. The CDR3 region is CASRPTGAGTYNEQFF. In DNA form, the CDR3 reads TGTGCAAGTCGCCCGACTGGGGCGGGGACCTACAATGAGCAGTTCTTC.